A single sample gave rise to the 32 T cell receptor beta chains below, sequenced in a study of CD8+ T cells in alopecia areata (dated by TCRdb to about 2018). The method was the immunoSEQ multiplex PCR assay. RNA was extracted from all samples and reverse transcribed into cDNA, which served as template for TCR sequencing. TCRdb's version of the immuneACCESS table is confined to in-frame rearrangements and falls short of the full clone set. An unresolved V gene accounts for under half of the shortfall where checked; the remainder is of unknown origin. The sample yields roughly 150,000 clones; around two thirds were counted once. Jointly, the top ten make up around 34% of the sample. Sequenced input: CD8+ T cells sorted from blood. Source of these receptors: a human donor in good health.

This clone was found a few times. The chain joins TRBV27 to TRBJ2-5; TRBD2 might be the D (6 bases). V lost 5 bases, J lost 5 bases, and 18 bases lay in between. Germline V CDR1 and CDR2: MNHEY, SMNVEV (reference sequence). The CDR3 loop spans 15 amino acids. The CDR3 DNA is TGTGCCAGCAGTCGACTAGATTTCAAATCGGAGACCCAGTACTTC. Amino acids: CASSRLDFKSETQYF.

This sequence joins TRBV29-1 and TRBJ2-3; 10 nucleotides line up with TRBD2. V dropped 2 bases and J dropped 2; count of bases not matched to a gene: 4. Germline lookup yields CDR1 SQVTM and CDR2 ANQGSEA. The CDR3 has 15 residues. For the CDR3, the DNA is TGCAGCGTTGAATTTCTAGCGGGAGCCACAGATACGCAGTATTTT. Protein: CSVEFLAGATDTQYF.

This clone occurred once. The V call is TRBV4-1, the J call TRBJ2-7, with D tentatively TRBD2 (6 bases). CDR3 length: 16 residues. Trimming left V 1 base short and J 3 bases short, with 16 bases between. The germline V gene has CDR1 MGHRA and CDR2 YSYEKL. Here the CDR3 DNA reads TGCGCCAGCAGCCAAGTTCATGGGACTGGTGACTACGAGCAGTACTTC. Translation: CASSQVHGTGDYEQYF.

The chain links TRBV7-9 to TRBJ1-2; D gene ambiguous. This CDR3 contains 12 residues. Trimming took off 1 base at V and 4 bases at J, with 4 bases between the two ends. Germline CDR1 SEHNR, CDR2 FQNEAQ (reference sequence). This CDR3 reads CASSLDVYGYTF. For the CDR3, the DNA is TGTGCCAGCAGCTTAGACGTCTATGGCTACACCTTC.

The DNA for the CDR3 is TGCGCCAGCAGCTCGACGGGTCCCGAGGACATTCAGTACTTC. Translation: CASSSTGPEDIQYF. The chain uses TRBV5-1 and TRBJ2-4; D uncertain. Deletions cut 3 bases from V and 8 bases from J, with 15 bases between. The CDR3 length is 14 residues. Germline V gene lookup returns CDR1 SGHRS and CDR2 YFSETQ. Combining the CDR3 with reference TRBV5-1 and TRBJ2-4 gives the whole variable domain KAGVTQTPRYLIKTRGQQVTLSCSPISGHRSVSWYQQTPGQGLQFLFEYFSETQRNKGNFPGRFSGRQFSNSRSEMNVSTLELGDSALYLCASSSTGPEDIQYFGAGTRLSVL.

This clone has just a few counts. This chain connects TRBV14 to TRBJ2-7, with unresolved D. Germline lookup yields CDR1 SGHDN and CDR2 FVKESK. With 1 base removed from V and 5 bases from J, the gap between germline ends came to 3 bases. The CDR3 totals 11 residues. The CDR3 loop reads CASSQGNEQYF. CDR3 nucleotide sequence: TGTGCCAGCAGCCAAGGGAACGAGCAGTACTTC.

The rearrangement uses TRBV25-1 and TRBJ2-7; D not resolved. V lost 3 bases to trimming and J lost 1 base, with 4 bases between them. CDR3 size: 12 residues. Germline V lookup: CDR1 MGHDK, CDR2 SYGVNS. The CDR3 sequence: CASSEVSYEQYF. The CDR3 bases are TGTGCCAGCAGTGAGGTGTCCTACGAGCAGTACTTC.

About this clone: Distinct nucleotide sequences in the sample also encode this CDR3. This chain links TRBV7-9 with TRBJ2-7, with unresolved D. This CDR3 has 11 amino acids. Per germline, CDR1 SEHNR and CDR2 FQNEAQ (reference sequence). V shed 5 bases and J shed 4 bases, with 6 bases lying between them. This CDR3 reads CASSPGYEQYF. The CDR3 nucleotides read TGTGCCAGCAGCCCGGGTTACGAGCAGTACTTC.

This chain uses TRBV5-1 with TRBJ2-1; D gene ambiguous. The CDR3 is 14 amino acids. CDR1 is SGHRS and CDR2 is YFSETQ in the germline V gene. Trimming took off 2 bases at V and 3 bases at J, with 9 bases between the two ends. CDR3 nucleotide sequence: TGCGCCAGCAGCTTAGAGACGGGCTACAATGAGCAGTTCTTC. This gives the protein CASSLETGYNEQFF.

The CDR3: CASSDKAFF. The CDR3 DNA reads TGTGCCAGCAGTGATAAGGCTTTCTTT. V and J are TRBV2 and TRBJ1-1; D is uncertain. The CDR3 covers 9 residues. CDR1 is SNHLY and CDR2 is FYNNEI in the germline V gene. V dropped 3 bases and J dropped 11 bases, with 4 bases sitting between them.

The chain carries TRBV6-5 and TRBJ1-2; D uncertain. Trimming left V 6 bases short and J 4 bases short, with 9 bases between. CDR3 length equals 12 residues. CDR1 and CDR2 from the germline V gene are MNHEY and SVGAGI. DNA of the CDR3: TGTGCCAGCAGGAGCCCCCCCTATGGCTACACCTTC. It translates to CASRSPPYGYTF.

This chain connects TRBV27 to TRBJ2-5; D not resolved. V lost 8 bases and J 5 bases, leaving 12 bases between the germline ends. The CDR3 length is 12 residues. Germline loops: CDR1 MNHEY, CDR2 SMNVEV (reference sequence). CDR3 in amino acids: CASARRMETQYF. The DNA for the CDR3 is TGTGCCAGCGCGAGAAGGATGGAGACCCAGTACTTC.

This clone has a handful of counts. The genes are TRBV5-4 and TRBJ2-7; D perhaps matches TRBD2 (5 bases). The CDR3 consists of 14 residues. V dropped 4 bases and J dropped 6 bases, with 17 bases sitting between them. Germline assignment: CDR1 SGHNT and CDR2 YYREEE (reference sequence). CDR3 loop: CASSHARGHREQYF. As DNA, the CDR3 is TGTGCCAGCAGCCACGCCCGGGGTCACCGCGAGCAGTACTTC.

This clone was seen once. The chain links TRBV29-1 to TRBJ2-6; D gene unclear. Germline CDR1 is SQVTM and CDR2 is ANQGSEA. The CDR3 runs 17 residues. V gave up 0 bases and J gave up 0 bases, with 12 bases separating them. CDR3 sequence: CSVEERTVDSGANVLTF. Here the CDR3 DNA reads TGCAGCGTTGAAGAAAGGACGGTTGACTCTGGGGCCAACGTCCTGACTTTC. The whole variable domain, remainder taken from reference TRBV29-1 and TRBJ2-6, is SAVISQKPSRDICQRGTSLTIQCQVDSQVTMMFWYRQQPGQSLTLIATANQGSEATYESGFVIDKFPISRPNLTFSTLTVSNMSPEDSSIYLCSVEERTVDSGANVLTFGAGSRLTVL.

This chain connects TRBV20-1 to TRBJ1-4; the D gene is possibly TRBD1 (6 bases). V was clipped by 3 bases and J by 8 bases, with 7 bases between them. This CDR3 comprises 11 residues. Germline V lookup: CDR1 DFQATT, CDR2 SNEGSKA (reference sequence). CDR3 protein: CSASGGEKLFF. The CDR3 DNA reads TGCAGTGCTAGCGGGGGCGAAAAACTGTTTTTT.

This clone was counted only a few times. The CDR3 DNA sequence: TGTGCCAGCAGCCAAGCAGGGTACTATGGCTACACCTTC. Translation gives CASSQAGYYGYTF. This sequence joins TRBV14 and TRBJ1-2; possible D gene TRBD1, 5 bases. CDR1 SGHDN and CDR2 FVKESK come from the germline V gene. V lost 1 base, J lost 3 bases, and 6 bases lay in between. This CDR3 spans 13 amino acids.

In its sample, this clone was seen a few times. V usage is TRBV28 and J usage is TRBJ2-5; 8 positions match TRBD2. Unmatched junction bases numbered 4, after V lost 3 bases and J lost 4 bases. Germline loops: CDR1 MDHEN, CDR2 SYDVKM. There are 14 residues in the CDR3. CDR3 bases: TGTGCCAGCAGTTTGGCAAGCGGGGGAGAGACCCAGTACTTC. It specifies CASSLASGGETQYF.

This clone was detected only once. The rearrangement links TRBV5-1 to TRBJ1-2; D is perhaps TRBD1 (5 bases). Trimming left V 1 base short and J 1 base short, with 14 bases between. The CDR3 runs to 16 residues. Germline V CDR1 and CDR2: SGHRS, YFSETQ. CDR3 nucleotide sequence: TGCGCCAGCAGCTTGTTTGGGCAGGGCGTTAACTATGGCTACACCTTC. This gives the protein CASSLFGQGVNYGYTF.

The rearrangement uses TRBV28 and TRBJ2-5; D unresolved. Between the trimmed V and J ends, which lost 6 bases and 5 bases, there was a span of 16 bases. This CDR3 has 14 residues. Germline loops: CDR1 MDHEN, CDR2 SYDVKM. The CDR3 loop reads CASSSYVGGETQYF. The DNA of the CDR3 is TGTGCCAGCAGCTCATATGTCGGTGGGGAGACCCAGTACTTC. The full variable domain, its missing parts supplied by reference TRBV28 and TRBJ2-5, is DVKVTQSSRYLVKRTGEKVFLECVQDMDHENMFWYRQDPGLGLRLIYFSYDVKMKEKGDIPEGYSVSREKKERFSLILESASTNQTSMYLCASSSYVGGETQYFGPGTRLLVL.

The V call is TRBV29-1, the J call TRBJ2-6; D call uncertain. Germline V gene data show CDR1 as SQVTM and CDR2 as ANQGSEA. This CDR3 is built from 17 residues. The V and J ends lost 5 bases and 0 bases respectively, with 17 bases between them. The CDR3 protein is CSVPSWTDRSGANVLTF. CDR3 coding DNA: TGCAGCGTTCCTAGTTGGACGGACCGCTCTGGGGCCAACGTCCTGACTTTC.

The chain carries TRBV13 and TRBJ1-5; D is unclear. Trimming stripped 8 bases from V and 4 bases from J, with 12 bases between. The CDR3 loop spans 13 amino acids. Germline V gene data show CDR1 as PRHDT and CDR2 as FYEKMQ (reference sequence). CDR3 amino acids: CASSDGLNQPQHF. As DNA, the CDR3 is TGTGCCAGCTCGGACGGCCTGAATCAGCCCCAGCATTTT.

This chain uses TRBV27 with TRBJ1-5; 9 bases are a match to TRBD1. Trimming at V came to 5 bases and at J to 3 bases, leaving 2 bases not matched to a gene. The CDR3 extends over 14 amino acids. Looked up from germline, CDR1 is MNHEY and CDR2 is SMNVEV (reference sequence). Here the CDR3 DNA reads TGTGCCAGCAGTCTACAGGGGGCCAATCAGCCCCAGCATTTT. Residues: CASSLQGANQPQHF.

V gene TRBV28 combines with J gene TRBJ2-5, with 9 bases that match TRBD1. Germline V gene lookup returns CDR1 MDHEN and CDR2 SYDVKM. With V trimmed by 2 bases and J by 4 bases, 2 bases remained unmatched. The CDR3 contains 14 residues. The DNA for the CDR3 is TGTGCCAGCAGTTTACCGACAGGGGGAGAGACCCAGTACTTC. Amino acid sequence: CASSLPTGGETQYF. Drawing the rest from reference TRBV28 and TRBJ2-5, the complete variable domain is DVKVTQSSRYLVKRTGEKVFLECVQDMDHENMFWYRQDPGLGLRLIYFSYDVKMKEKGDIPEGYSVSREKKERFSLILESASTNQTSMYLCASSLPTGGETQYFGPGTRLLVL.

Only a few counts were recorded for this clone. CDR3 nucleotides: TGCAGCGTTTATTCCTCCGGGGAGCTGTTTTTT. Amino acid sequence: CSVYSSGELFF. J is TRBJ2-2 and V is TRBV29-1, with D uncertain. The CDR3 consists of 11 residues. V dropped 5 bases and J dropped 6 bases, with 7 bases sitting between them. Germline V gene data show CDR1 as SQVTM and CDR2 as ANQGSEA.

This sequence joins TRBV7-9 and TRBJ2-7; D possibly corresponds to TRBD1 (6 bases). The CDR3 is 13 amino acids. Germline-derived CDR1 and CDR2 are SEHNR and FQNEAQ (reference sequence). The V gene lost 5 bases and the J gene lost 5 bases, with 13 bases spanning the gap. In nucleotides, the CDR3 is TGTGCCAGCAGCCGAGGGGGTGTCGACGAGCAGTACTTC. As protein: CASSRGGVDEQYF.

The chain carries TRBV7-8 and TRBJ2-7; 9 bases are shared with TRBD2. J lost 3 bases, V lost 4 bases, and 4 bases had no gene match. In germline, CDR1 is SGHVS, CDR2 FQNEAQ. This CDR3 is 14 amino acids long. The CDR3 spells CASSSSGTGYEQYF. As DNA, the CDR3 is TGTGCCAGCAGCTCTAGCGGGACGGGCTACGAGCAGTACTTC.

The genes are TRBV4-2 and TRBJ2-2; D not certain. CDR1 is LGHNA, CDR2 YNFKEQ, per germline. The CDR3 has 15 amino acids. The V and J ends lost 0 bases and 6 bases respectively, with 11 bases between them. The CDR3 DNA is TGTGCCAGCAGCCAAGATGCGATAGCCCCCGGGGAGCTGTTTTTT. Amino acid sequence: CASSQDAIAPGELFF.

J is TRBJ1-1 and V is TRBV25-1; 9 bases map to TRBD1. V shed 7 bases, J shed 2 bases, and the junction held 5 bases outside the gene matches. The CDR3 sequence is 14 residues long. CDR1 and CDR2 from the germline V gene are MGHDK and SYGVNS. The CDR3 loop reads CASTGTGLNTEAFF. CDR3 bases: TGTGCCAGCACCGGGACAGGGCTTAACACTGAAGCTTTCTTT.

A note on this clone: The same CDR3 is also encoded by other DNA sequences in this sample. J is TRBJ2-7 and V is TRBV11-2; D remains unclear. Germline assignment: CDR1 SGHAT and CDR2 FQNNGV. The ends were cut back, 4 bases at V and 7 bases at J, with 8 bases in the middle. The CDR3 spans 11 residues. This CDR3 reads CASSSGGEQYF. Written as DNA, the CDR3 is TGTGCCAGCAGCTCCGGCGGTGAGCAGTACTTC.

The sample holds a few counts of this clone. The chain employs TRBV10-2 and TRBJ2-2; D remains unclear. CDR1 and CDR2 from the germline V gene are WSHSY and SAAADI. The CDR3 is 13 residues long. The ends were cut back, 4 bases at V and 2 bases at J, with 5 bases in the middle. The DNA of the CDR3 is TGCGCCAGCAGTGGCTTTAACACCGGGGAGCTGTTTTTT. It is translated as CASSGFNTGELFF.

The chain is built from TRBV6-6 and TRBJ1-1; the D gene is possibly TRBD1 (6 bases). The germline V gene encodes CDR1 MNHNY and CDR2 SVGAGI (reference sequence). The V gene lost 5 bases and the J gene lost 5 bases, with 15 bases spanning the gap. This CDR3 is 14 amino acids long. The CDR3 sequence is CASSEHNRDTEAFF. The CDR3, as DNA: TGTGCCAGCAGTGAGCACAACAGGGATACTGAAGCTTTCTTT.

The CDR3 spells CASSILGSGANVLTF. In DNA, the CDR3 is TGTGCCAGCAGCATACTGGGCTCTGGGGCCAACGTCCTGACTTTC. This chain joins TRBV27 and TRBJ2-6; D gene ambiguous. The CDR3 is 15 amino acids. Per the germline V gene, CDR1 is MNHEY and CDR2 is SMNVEV (reference sequence). The V gene lost 6 bases and the J gene lost 0 bases, with 9 bases spanning the gap.